This T cell receptor beta chain comes out of a study of CD4 T cell repertoires in COVID-19 (dated by TCRdb to 2020 to 2022). Regarding the study in general: For cross-reactivity analysis, CFSE-low cells were expanded with IL-2 for about 10 days and were then relabeled and restimulated with spike proteins from other coronaviruses. The study characterized naturally processed CD4+ T cell responses to SARS-CoV-2 spike and nucleoprotein in COVID-19-recovered individuals, using TCR Vbeta sequencing to assess clonal composition. Subset-level TCR Vbeta repertoire analysis of SARS-CoV-2-reactive T cells was performed in a few recovered individuals.

Concerning this clone itself: Its antigen specificity is not known. No quality values exist for individual bases; no much larger clone is one base distant.

Preparation of the library involved the immunoSEQ multiplex PCR assay. The original methods were these. To quantify how much the repertoires of different subsets overlapped, the Chao-Jaccard similarity index was used along with counts of shared clonotypes. TCRdb stores this immuneACCESS table with in-frame sequences only. Part of the clones is absent; in the studies checked, under half of the shortfall reflects unresolved V genes, and no reason is known for the rest. V and J calls and clone size are copied from that table; D and trimming were computed from the DNA. The sample table holds fewer than 100,000 clones, of which about four fifths were seen once. The ten largest clones take up over 0.45% of the sample. Beyond this particular receptor, the publication reports: Between about 7 and 25% of SARS-CoV-2 clonotypes were also detected in secondary cultures stimulated with SARS-CoV and/or HKU1 spike, a finding consistent with cross-reactivity. Two or all three memory subsets shared several of the most expanded SARS-CoV-2-reactive clonotypes, which suggests intraclonal diversification.

V is clipped by 5 bases and J by 1 base, and the sequence between their germline boundaries is 21 bases long. CDR1 and CDR2 are read off the germline V gene (reference sequence) as LNHDA and SQIVND. The CDR3 covers 17 residues, taking in both the cysteine and the phenylalanine. Only CDR3 DNA remains: 51 bases, in frame from the first base. The sample's time point label, in plain terms: sample from a COVID-19-recovered individual after infection. The donors were patients who had recovered from mild-to-severe COVID-19. Uncultured memory T cell samples were subjected to sequencing directly after ex vivo isolation. From peripheral blood mononuclear cells, the researchers isolated CD4+ total memory, central memory, effector memory and circulating T follicular helper cells.

Sequences were derived from CD4+ T cells from peripheral blood, sampled after recovery from COVID-19. The chain employs TRBV19 and TRBJ2-7, and TRBD2 may be the D gene, going by 7 matching bases. This sequence originates from a human donor who had COVID-19. The DNA is TGTGCCAGTAGTGGAGGCCCCGGGGGGCAGGGATCCTACGAGCAGTACTTC. Translation gives CASSGGPGGQGSYEQYF.